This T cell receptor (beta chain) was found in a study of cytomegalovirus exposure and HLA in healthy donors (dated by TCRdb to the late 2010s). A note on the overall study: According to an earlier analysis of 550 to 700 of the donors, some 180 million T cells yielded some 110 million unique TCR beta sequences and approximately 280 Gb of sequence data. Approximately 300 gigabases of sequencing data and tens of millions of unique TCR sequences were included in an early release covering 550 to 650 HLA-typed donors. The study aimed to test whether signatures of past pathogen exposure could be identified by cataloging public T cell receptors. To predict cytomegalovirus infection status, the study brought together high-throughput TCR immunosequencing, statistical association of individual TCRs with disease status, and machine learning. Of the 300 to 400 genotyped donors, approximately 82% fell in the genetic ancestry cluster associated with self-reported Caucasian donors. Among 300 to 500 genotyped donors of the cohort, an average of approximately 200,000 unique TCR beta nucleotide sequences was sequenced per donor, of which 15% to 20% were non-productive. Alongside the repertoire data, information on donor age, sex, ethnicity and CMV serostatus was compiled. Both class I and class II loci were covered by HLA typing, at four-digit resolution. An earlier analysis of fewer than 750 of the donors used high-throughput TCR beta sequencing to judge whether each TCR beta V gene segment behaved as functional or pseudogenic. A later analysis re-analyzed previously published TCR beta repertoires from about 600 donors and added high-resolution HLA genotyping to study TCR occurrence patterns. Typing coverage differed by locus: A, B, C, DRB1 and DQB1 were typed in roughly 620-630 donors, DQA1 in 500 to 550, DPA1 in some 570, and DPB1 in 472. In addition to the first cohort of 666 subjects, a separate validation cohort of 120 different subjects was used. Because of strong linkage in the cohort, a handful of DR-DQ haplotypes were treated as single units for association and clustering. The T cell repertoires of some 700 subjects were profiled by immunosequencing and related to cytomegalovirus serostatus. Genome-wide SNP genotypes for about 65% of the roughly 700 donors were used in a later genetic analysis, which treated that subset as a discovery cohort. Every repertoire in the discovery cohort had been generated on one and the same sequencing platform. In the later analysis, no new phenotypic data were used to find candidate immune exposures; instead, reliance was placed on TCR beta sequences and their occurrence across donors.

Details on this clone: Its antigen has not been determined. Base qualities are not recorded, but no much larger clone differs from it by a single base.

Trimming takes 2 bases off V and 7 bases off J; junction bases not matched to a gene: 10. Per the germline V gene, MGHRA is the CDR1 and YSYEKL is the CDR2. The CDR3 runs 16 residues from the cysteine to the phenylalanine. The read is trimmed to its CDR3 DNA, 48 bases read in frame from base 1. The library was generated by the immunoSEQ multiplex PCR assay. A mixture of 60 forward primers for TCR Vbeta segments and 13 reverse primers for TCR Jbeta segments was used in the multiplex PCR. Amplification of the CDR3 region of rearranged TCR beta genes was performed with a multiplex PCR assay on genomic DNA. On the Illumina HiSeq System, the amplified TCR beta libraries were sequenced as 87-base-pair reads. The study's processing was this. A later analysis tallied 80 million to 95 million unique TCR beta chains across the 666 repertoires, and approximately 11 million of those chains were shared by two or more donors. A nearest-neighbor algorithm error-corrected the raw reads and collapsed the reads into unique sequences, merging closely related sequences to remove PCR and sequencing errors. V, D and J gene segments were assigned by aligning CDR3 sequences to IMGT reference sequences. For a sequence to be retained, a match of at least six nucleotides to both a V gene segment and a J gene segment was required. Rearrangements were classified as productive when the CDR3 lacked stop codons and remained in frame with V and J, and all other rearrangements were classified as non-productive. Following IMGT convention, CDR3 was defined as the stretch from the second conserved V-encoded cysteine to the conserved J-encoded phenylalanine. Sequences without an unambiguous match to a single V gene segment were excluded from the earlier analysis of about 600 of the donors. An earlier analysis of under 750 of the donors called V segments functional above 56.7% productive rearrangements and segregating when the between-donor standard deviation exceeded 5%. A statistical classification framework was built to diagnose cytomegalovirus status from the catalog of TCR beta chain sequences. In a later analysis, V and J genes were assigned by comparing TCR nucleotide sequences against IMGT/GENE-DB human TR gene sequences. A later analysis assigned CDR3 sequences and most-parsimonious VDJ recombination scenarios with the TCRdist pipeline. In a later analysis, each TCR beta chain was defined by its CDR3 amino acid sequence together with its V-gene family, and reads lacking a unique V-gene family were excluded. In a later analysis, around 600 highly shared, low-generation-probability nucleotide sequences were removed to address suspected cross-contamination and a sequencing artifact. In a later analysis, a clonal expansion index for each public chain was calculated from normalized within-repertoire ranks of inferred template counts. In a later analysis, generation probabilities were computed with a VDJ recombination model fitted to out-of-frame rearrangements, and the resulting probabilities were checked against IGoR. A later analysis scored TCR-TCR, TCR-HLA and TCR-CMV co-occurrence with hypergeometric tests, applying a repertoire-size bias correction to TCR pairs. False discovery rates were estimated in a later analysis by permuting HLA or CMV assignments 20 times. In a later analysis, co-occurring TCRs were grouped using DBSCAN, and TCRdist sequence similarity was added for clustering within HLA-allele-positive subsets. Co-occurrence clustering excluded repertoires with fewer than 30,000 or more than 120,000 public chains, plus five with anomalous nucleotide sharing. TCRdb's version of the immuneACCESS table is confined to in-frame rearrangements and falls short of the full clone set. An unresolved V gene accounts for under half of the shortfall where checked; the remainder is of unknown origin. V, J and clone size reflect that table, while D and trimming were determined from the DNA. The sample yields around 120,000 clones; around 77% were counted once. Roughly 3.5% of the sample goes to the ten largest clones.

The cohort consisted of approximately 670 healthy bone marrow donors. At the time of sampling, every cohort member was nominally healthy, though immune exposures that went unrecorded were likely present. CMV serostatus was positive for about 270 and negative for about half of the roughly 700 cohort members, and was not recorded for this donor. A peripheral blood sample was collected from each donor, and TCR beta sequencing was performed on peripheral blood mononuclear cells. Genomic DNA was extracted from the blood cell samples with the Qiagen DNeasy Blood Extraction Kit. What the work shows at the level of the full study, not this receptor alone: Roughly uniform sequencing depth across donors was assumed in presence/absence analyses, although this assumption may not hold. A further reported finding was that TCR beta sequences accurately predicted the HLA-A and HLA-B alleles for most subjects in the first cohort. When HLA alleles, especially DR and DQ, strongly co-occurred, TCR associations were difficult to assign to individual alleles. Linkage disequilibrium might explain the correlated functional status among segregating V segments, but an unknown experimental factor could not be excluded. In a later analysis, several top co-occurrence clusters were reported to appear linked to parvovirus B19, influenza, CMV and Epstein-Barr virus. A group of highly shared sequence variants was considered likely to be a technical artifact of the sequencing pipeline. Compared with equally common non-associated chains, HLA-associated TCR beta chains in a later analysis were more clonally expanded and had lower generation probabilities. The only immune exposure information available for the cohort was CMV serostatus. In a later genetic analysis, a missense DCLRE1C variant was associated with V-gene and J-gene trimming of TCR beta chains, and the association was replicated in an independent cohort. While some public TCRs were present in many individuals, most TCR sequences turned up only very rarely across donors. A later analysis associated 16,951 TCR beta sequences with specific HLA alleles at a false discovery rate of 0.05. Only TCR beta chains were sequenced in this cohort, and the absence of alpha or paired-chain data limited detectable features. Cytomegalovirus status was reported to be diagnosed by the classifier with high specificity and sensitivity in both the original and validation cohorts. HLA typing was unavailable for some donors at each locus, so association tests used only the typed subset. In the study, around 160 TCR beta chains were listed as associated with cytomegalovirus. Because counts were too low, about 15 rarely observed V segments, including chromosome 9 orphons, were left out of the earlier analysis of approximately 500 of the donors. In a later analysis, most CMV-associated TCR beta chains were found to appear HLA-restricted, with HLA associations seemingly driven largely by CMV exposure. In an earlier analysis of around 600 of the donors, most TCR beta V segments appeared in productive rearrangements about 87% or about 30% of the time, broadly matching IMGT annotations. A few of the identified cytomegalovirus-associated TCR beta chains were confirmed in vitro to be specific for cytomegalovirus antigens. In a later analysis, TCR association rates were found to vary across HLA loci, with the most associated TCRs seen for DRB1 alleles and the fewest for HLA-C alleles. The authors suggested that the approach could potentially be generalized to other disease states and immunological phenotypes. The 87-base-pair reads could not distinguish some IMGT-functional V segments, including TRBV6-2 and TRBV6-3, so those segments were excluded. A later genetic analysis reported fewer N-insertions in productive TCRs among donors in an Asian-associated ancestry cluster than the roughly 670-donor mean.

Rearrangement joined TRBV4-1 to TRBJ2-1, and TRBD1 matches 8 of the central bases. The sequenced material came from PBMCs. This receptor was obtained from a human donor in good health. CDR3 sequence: CASSQNTGGIWNEQFF. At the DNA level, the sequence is TGCGCCAGCAGCCAAAACACAGGGGGGATTTGGAATGAGCAGTTCTTC.